This is a list of T cell receptor beta chains from one sample in a study of vaccination effects on CD4 cells after COVID-19. Sequencing used immunoSEQ multiplex PCR; TCRdb keeps in-frame clones, though not all of them. This table holds 55,000 to 70,000 clones, roughly four fifths found once. Antigens of these TCRs are unknown. This specimen was CD4+ T cells from PBMCs cultured with HCoV-229E spike peptides, taken before COVID-19 vaccination. These receptors were obtained from a human donor who received a COVID-19 vaccine. CDR3s include the opening cysteine and the closing phenylalanine or tryptophan. D genes are given only for firm matches. Where a row states a size, it is once, few, many or the class of an expanded clone; other rows omit it.

v_call	clone_size	j_call	d_call	cdr3_aa	cdr3_nt
TRBV12-5	.	TRBJ1-3	.	CASGSAGTLGNTIYF	TGTGCTAGTGGTTCCGCAGGGACACTCGGAAACACCATATATTTT
TRBV14	.	TRBJ1-2	.	CASSQASFKYGYTF	TGTGCCAGCAGCCAAGCGTCTTTCAAATATGGCTACACCTTC
TRBV11-3	.	TRBJ2-2	TRBD1	CASSPGQTNTGELFF	TGTGCCAGCAGCCCGGGACAGACGAACACCGGGGAGCTGTTTTTT
TRBV19	.	TRBJ1-2	.	CASSLSLANYGYTF	TGTGCCAGTAGTCTCTCACTCGCAAATTATGGCTACACCTTC
TRBV5-1	.	TRBJ1-4	.	CASSWGDSKSNEKLFF	TGCGCCAGCAGCTGGGGAGATAGCAAGTCCAATGAAAAACTGTTTTTT
TRBV2	.	TRBJ1-2	.	CASSPQGVDGYTF	TGTGCCAGCAGCCCGCAGGGTGTAGATGGCTACACCTTC
TRBV5-1	once	TRBJ1-2	TRBD1	CASSLGDRGHWGYTF	TGCGCCAGCAGCTTGGGGGACAGGGGGCATTGGGGCTACACCTTC
TRBV7-2	medium-sized	TRBJ2-4	.	CASSLAYQGRLYF	TGTGCCAGCAGCTTAGCGTATCAGGGACGGCTGTACTTC
TRBV2	.	TRBJ1-1	.	CASSDRLGDTEAFF	TGTGCCAGCAGTGATCGCCTAGGGGACACTGAAGCTTTCTTT
TRBV7-3	few	TRBJ2-2	TRBD2	CASSPAGEGRFTGELFF	TGTGCCAGCAGCCCGGCCGGGGAGGGTCGATTCACCGGGGAGCTGTTTTTT
TRBV5-1	few	TRBJ2-5	TRBD2	CASSQTSGGLRGETQYF	TGCGCCAGCAGCCAGACTAGCGGGGGGTTGCGTGGAGAGACCCAGTACTTC
TRBV29-1	.	TRBJ2-5	.	CSVDRETKETQYF	TGCAGCGTTGACAGAGAAACCAAAGAGACCCAGTACTTC
TRBV10-3	.	TRBJ1-1	TRBD1	CAIRNRGLNTEAFF	TGTGCCATCAGAAACAGGGGCCTAAACACTGAAGCTTTCTTT
TRBV6-5	.	TRBJ2-1	.	CASSEHNEQFF	TGTGCCAGCAGCGAGCACAATGAGCAGTTCTTC
TRBV29-1	once	TRBJ1-1	TRBD1	CSVVGQEAFEAFF	TGCAGCGTTGTGGGACAGGAGGCTTTTGAAGCTTTCTTT
TRBV9	.	TRBJ2-5	.	CASSEANGGTQYF	TGTGCCAGCAGCGAGGCCAACGGTGGAACCCAGTACTTC
TRBV29-1	.	TRBJ1-3	.	CSVETGSSGNTIYF	TGCAGCGTTGAAACGGGCAGCTCTGGAAACACCATATATTTT
TRBV29-1	few	TRBJ1-2	.	CSDGTQGSYGYTF	TGCAGCGACGGGACCCAGGGAAGCTATGGCTACACCTTC
TRBV7-2	.	TRBJ1-1	TRBD1	CASSRGGTVNTEAFF	TGTGCCAGCAGCCGTGGGGGGACAGTAAACACTGAAGCTTTCTTT
TRBV29-1	.	TRBJ2-1	.	CSEWQSSYNEQFF	TGCAGCGAATGGCAGAGCTCCTACAATGAGCAGTTCTTC
TRBV11-3	.	TRBJ2-3	TRBD1	CASSAGTGGTDTQYF	TGTGCCAGCAGCGCTGGGACAGGGGGCACAGATACGCAGTATTTT
TRBV2	.	TRBJ1-1	.	CASSEMRNTEAFF	TGTGCCAGCAGTGAAATGAGGAACACTGAAGCTTTCTTT
TRBV7-9	.	TRBJ1-1	TRBD1	CASSFSGTANTEAFF	TGTGCCAGCAGCTTTTCGGGGACAGCGAACACTGAAGCTTTCTTT
TRBV19	.	TRBJ1-5	.	CASSIPQSTFGGNQPQHF	TGTGCCAGTAGTATACCCCAATCGACATTTGGGGGCAATCAGCCCCAGCATTTT
TRBV4-1	.	TRBJ2-3	TRBD1	CASSQDDRGGWDTQYF	TGCGCCAGCAGCCAAGATGACCGAGGGGGCTGGGATACGCAGTATTTT
TRBV10-1	few	TRBJ2-3	TRBD2	CASSAGGTTDTQYF	TGCGCCAGCTCGGCGGGGGGCACCACAGATACGCAGTATTTT
TRBV7-9	once	TRBJ1-2	.	CASSPRGGRAYGYTF	TGTGCCAGCAGCCCGCGGGGGGGTAGGGCGTATGGCTACACCTTC
TRBV7-2	.	TRBJ1-6	TRBD1	CASSLAGQGAITYNSPLHF	TGTGCCAGCAGCTTAGCGGGACAGGGGGCGATCACCTATAATTCACCCCTCCACTTT
TRBV6-1	.	TRBJ2-2	TRBD1	CASSEASTGHNGELFF	TGTGCCAGCAGTGAAGCTTCGACAGGGCATAACGGGGAGCTGTTTTTT
TRBV5-4	.	TRBJ2-5	.	CASSSFKAGQETQYF	TGTGCCAGCAGCTCCTTTAAGGCGGGCCAAGAGACCCAGTACTTC
TRBV14	.	TRBJ1-3	.	CASSLLFQSSGNTIYF	TGTGCCAGCAGCCTCCTCTTCCAATCCTCTGGAAACACCATATATTTT
TRBV2	few	TRBJ1-5	.	CASGGEEAPRPQHF	TGTGCCAGCGGGGGGGAAGAAGCTCCTCGGCCCCAGCATTTT
TRBV25-1	.	TRBJ1-1	.	CASSDGAVNTEAFF	TGTGCCAGCAGTGATGGGGCAGTTAACACTGAAGCTTTCTTT
TRBV19	.	TRBJ2-1	.	CASSPSVPPYNEQFF	TGTGCCAGTAGTCCCTCCGTGCCCCCCTACAATGAGCAGTTCTTC
TRBV5-1	.	TRBJ1-3	.	CASSFTGYDGNTIYF	TGCGCCAGCAGCTTTACAGGGTATGATGGAAACACCATATATTTT
TRBV7-3	once	TRBJ2-1	.	CASSLKAFRVSYNEQFF	TGTGCCAGCAGCTTAAAGGCTTTCAGGGTCTCCTACAATGAGCAGTTCTTC
TRBV27	.	TRBJ2-3	TRBD2	CASSLGPLAGGPGDTQYF	TGTGCCAGCAGCTTGGGCCCACTAGCGGGGGGGCCCGGGGATACGCAGTATTTT
TRBV3-1/TRBV3-2	.	TRBJ1-2	.	CASSQGLSANYGYTF	TGTGCCAGCAGCCAAGGTCTTAGCGCTAACTATGGCTACACCTTC
TRBV19	.	TRBJ2-2	TRBD2	CASTRGLAVGELFF	TGTGCCAGTACCCGGGGACTAGCCGTCGGGGAGCTGTTTTTT
TRBV6-5	.	TRBJ1-6	TRBD1	CASSYSTGKNSPLHF	TGTGCCAGCAGTTACTCGACAGGGAAAAATTCACCCCTCCACTTT
TRBV4-1	.	TRBJ1-2	TRBD1	CASRRPGGNGGYTF	TGCGCCAGCAGACGGCCAGGGGGAAATGGTGGCTACACCTTC
TRBV18	.	TRBJ2-3	TRBD1	CASSRTGFTDTQYF	TGTGCCAGCTCACGGACAGGTTTCACAGATACGCAGTATTTT
TRBV6-5	.	TRBJ1-1	TRBD1	CASSYYAGQGAPEAFF	TGTGCCAGCAGTTACTACGCAGGACAGGGGGCCCCTGAAGCTTTCTTT
TRBV19	few	TRBJ1-3	TRBD1	CASTSQGAGNTIYF	TGTGCCAGTACCTCCCAGGGGGCTGGAAACACCATATATTTT
TRBV19	.	TRBJ1-5	TRBD1	CASSVGQGYSNQPQHF	TGTGCCAGTAGTGTCGGACAGGGATATAGCAATCAGCCCCAGCATTTT
TRBV5-5	.	TRBJ1-4	TRBD1	CASSRGRQGPLGEKLFF	TGTGCCAGCAGCCGGGGGCGACAGGGCCCCTTAGGGGAAAAACTGTTTTTT